The 21 T cell receptor beta chains given below trace back to one sample, sequenced in a study of cytomegalovirus exposure and HLA in healthy donors. The PCR had 60 Vbeta and 13 Jbeta primers. Assay: immunoSEQ multiplex PCR; the TCRdb copy retains only in-frame clones and omits some. Of about 89,000 clones detected, around 77% appear once; the ten largest clones hold 3% to 4.5%. Source material: PBMCs. These receptors originate from a man aged 25-40 years in good health and CMV-seronegative.

This clone was detected a few times. The chain joins TRBV18 to TRBJ2-3; D gene ambiguous. The V gene lost 5 bases and the J gene lost 4 bases, with 13 bases spanning the gap. The CDR3 contains 14 residues. Germline-derived CDR1 and CDR2 are KGHSH and LQKENI. CDR3 coding DNA: TGTGCCAGCTCATTTAACGACGGAGCAGATACGCAGTATTTT. This translates into CASSFNDGADTQYF.

This chain joins TRBV5-4 and TRBJ2-7, with D possibly matching TRBD1 (5 bases). The CDR3 loop spans 13 amino acids. The germline V and J ends were trimmed by 4 bases and 3 bases, with 11 bases remaining between them. Looked up from germline, CDR1 is SGHNT and CDR2 is YYREEE (reference sequence). The CDR3 DNA reads TGTGCCAGCAGCCAGCAGGGAAGCTACGAGCAGTACTTC. It is translated as CASSQQGSYEQYF.

The chain combines TRBV4-1 with TRBJ2-1; 8 nucleotides match TRBD2. Germline CDR1 MGHRA, CDR2 YSYEKL. The CDR3 length is 16 residues. V lost 0 bases, J lost 9 bases, and 10 bases stayed unmatched. CDR3 in DNA: TGCGCCAGCAGCCAAGAACCGGGACTAGAATACTTTGAGCAGTTCTTC. Translated, it gives CASSQEPGLEYFEQFF.

This chain connects TRBV25-1 to TRBJ2-2, with 8 bases fitting TRBD1. The CDR3 runs 15 residues. The junction had 7 bases not matched to a gene; V was cut back by 6 bases and J by 4 bases. CDR1 MGHDK and CDR2 SYGVNS come from the germline V gene. CDR3 sequence (DNA): TGTGCCAGCAGCGGGACAGGATGGGGCACCGGGGAGCTGTTTTTT. This gives the protein CASSGTGWGTGELFF.

The rearrangement uses TRBV5-4 and TRBJ2-7, with TRBD1 matching over 9 bases. This CDR3 spans 13 amino acids. The trim removed 7 bases at V and 4 bases at J, leaving 6 bases unmatched. Germline CDR1 reads SGHNT; CDR2 reads YYREEE (reference sequence). The CDR3 coding sequence is TGTGCCAGCTGCCGGGACAGGGAATACGAGCAGTACTTC. This translates into CASCRDREYEQYF.

V and J are TRBV2 and TRBJ2-7; a possible D gene is TRBD2 (5 bases). Trimming removed 4 bases at V and 4 bases at J, with 14 bases between. Per the germline V gene, CDR1 is SNHLY and CDR2 is FYNNEI. This CDR3 region has 14 residues. This chain's CDR3 is CASSVGSRSYEQYF. The CDR3 DNA sequence: TGTGCCAGCAGTGTGGGGAGTCGTTCTTACGAGCAGTACTTC.

The chain has TRBV6-1 and TRBJ2-1; D gene unclear. Trimming removed 2 bases at V and 8 bases at J, with 13 bases between. The CDR3 extends over 14 amino acids. The germline gives CDR1 MNHNS, CDR2 SASEGT. The CDR3 bases are TGTGCCAGCAGTGAACGGGTCCTCGGCGATGAGCAGTTCTTC. Translation: CASSERVLGDEQFF.

J is TRBJ2-5 and V is TRBV4-3; perhaps TRBD1 as D (6 bases). The J call may be in error: the DNA end matches TRBJ2-7 better. The CDR3 extends over 17 amino acids. Germline assignment: CDR1 LGHNA and CDR2 YSLEER. CDR3 DNA: TGCGCCAGCAGCCAAGATCCTAGGGACACGAACTTGTACGAGCAGTACTTC. Protein sequence: CASSQDPRDTNLYEQYF.

The genes are TRBV7-9 and TRBJ1-2, with a weak D call TRBD1 (6 bases). Germline V lookup: CDR1 SEHNR, CDR2 FQNEAQ (reference sequence). The germline V and J ends were trimmed by 1 base and 1 base, with 13 bases remaining between them. The CDR3 has 16 amino acids. The CDR3 region has the DNA TGTGCCAGCAGCTTAGGCGGGGGCGGAGGTAACTATGGCTACACCTTC. Translation: CASSLGGGGGNYGYTF.

The chain links TRBV5-1 to TRBJ2-3; TRBD2 matches at 8 bases. The CDR3 is 16 residues long. CDR1 and CDR2 (germline): SGHRS, YFSETQ. Trimming took 2 bases from V and 1 from J; bases not matched to a gene: 6. DNA for the CDR3: TGCGCCAGCAGCTTCGCGGCGGGGGGTGGCACAGATACGCAGTATTTT. Amino acids: CASSFAAGGGTDTQYF.

The rearrangement uses TRBV7-6 and TRBJ1-4; 9 bases line up with TRBD1. The CDR3 is 18 residues long. Germline V CDR1 and CDR2: SGHVS, FNYEAQ. V lost 5 bases and J lost 3; bases outside the gene matches: 13. As DNA, the CDR3 is TGTGCCAGCAGCCCCGGAACAGGGGGCCGGTTTGCTAATGAAAAACTGTTTTTT. Amino acid sequence: CASSPGTGGRFANEKLFF.

For the CDR3, the DNA is TGTGCCAGCAGCTCTCGACAGGGGTCGAATGAGCAGTTCTTC. It specifies CASSSRQGSNEQFF. The chain employs TRBV7-9 and TRBJ2-1; 8 positions agree with TRBD1. CDR1 is SEHNR, CDR2 FQNEAQ, per germline (reference sequence). The CDR3 sequence is 14 residues long. V dropped 4 bases and J dropped 7; count of bases not matched to a gene: 6.

This clone was counted between two and nine times. The chain couples TRBV6-5 to TRBJ2-5; tentative D call: TRBD1 (5 bases). Germline values: CDR1 MNHEY, CDR2 SVGAGI. The V end was cut by 7 bases, the J end by 2 bases, with 14 bases between. This CDR3 is built from 14 residues. The CDR3 bases are TGTGCCAGCAAAATAACAGGTTTACAAGAGACCCAGTACTTC. Amino acids: CASKITGLQETQYF.

The gene calls are TRBV30 and TRBJ2-2; 7 bases fit TRBD2. The CDR3 extends over 14 amino acids. CDR1 is GTSNPN and CDR2 is SVGIG in the germline V gene (reference sequence). The ends lost 5 bases at V and 5 bases at J; junction bases unmatched: 8. The CDR3, as DNA: TGTGCCTGGGGGAGGGACTCGGGAACCGGGGAGCTGTTTTTT. This sequence encodes CAWGRDSGTGELFF.

The rearrangement links TRBV7-6 to TRBJ2-1; 13 nucleotides match TRBD2. V was pared by 0 bases and J by 7 bases, with 6 bases of the junction left unmatched. There are 17 residues in the CDR3. Germline lookup yields CDR1 SGHVS and CDR2 FNYEAQ. The CDR3 DNA is TGTGCCAGCAGCTTAGCCCAAGGACTAGCGGGAGATAATGAGCAGTTCTTC. Amino acid sequence: CASSLAQGLAGDNEQFF.

The J gene is TRBJ1-4, the V gene TRBV28; maybe TRBD1 (6 bases). Between the trimmed V and J ends, which lost 3 bases and 0 bases, there was a span of 17 bases. CDR1 and CDR2 from the germline V gene are MDHEN and SYDVKM. The CDR3 sequence is 18 residues long. The CDR3: CASSLHREGFATNEKLFF. The CDR3 DNA is TGTGCCAGCAGTTTGCACAGGGAGGGTTTTGCAACTAATGAAAAACTGTTTTTT.

V usage is TRBV7-9 and J usage is TRBJ1-1; unclear D gene. Germline V CDR1 and CDR2: SEHNR, FQNEAQ (reference sequence). The CDR3 consists of 15 residues. V lost 3 bases to trimming and J lost 3 bases, with 14 bases between them. This chain's CDR3 is CASSFGGHWDTEAFF. CDR3 nucleotides: TGTGCCAGCAGCTTTGGCGGGCATTGGGACACTGAAGCTTTCTTT.

The chain couples TRBV5-6 to TRBJ2-3; D is perhaps TRBD2 (6 bases). V gave up 0 bases and J gave up 1 base, with 15 bases separating them. The CDR3 contains 17 residues. CDR1 and CDR2 (germline): SGHDT, YYEEEE. CDR3 loop: CASSLEGGGPGTDTQYF. In DNA form, the CDR3 reads TGTGCCAGCAGCTTGGAGGGTGGAGGGCCAGGCACAGATACGCAGTATTTT.

The rearrangement uses TRBV4-2 and TRBJ1-5; the D is unclear. The germline V gene encodes CDR1 LGHNA and CDR2 YNFKEQ. The ends were cut back, 3 bases at V and 3 bases at J, with 15 bases in the middle. This CDR3 region has 16 residues. The CDR3 DNA reads TGTGCCAGCAGCCAGGGAGGTATCTTGGACAATCAGCCCCAGCATTTT. It specifies CASSQGGILDNQPQHF.

The chain carries TRBV2 and TRBJ1-3; a possible D gene is TRBD1 (6 bases). Germline values: CDR1 SNHLY, CDR2 FYNNEI. This CDR3 comprises 20 residues. V was trimmed by 2 bases and J by 3 bases, leaving 26 bases between them. The CDR3 DNA is TGTGCCAGCAGTGAAAGCGGACAGCGGTACCACTCGTCGATTGGAAACACCATATATTTT. It specifies CASSESGQRYHSSIGNTIYF. The whole variable domain, filled in from reference TRBV2 and TRBJ1-3, reads EPEVTQTPSHQVTQMGQEVILRCVPISNHLYFYWYRQILGQKVEFLVSFYNNEISEKSEIFDDQFSVERPDGSNFTLKIRSTKLEDSAMYFCASSESGQRYHSSIGNTIYFGEGSWLTVV.

The chain combines TRBV5-5 with TRBJ1-5; D uncertain. Germline V CDR1 and CDR2: SGHKS, YYEKEE (reference sequence). The CDR3 sequence is 14 residues long. V gave up 0 bases and J gave up 5 bases, with 9 bases separating them. This chain's CDR3 is CASSLVAVHQPQHF. The CDR3 coding sequence is TGTGCCAGCAGCTTGGTGGCAGTACATCAGCCCCAGCATTTT.